This passage covers 2 T cell receptor beta chains from one sample sequenced in a study of tumor and adjacent non-tumor tissue in lung cancer. TCRbeta libraries were built with three rounds of nested PCR, modified from ARM-PCR. TCRdb recomputed calls from the multiplex PCR reads with MiXCR, one row per CDR3 protein. The table records around 79,000 distinct CDR3 sequences, 55% to 75% of them present only once. No cell sorting was done before RNA was extracted from the tissue. The specimen was lung tumor tissue. Receptors were obtained from a woman in her thirties or forties with non-small cell lung cancer.

A word on this clonotype: At one end the junction does not follow the germline gene, possibly because of a read error. The chain combines TRBV7-8 with TRBJ1-2; D might be TRBD1 (6 bases). Germline V gene data show CDR1 as SGHVS and CDR2 as FQNEAQ. CDR3 size: 14 residues. CDR3: CVSSPRDKNYGYTF. The CDR3 region has the DNA TGTGTCAGCAGCCCCCGGGACAAAAACTATGGTTACACCTTC. The entire variable domain, with the rest obtained from reference TRBV7-8 and TRBJ1-2, is as follows: GAGVSQSPRYKVAKRGQDVALRCDPISGHVSLFWYQQALGQGPEFLTYFQNEAQLDKSGLPSDRFFAERPEGSVSTLKIQRTQQEDSAVYLCVSSPRDKNYGYTFGSGTRLTVV.

This rearrangement joins TRBV6-1 to TRBJ2-3; 8 positions agree with TRBD1. V lost 2 bases, J lost 4 bases, and 8 bases stayed unmatched. The CDR3 totals 16 residues. Germline V gives CDR1 MNHNS, CDR2 SASEGT. CDR3 sequence: CASSERRTGCADTQYF. The CDR3 nucleotides read TGTGCCAGCAGTGAACGTCGGACAGGGTGCGCAGATACGCAGTATTTT.